A single sample is the source of the 6 T cell receptor beta chains below, sequenced in a study of CD8+CD57+ T cells in acquired aplastic anemia. Only patients with CD8+CD57+ cell expansion on flow cytometry were chosen for sequencing. It was genomic DNA that served as the template for profiling TCR beta VDJ and CDR3. TCRdb itself ran the reads through MiXCR, one entry per CDR3 protein. This table holds roughly 500,000 distinct CDR3 sequences, about a third found once. The sample comprised sorted CD4+, CD8+, or CD8+CD57+ T cells (not recorded which) from PBMCs. The receptors were gathered from a human donor with aplastic anemia.

This clonotype was recorded many times. This chain joins TRBV19 and TRBJ1-1, with a possible D match to TRBD1 (5 bases). CDR1 and CDR2 from the germline V gene are LNHDA and SQIVND (reference sequence). CDR3 size: 14 residues. V was clipped by 5 bases and J by 4 bases, with 14 bases between them. As DNA, the CDR3 is TGTGCCAGTAGTCAAGGGACGGGCAGCACTGAAGCTTTCTTT. Amino acid sequence: CASSQGTGSTEAFF.

V and J are TRBV19 and TRBJ2-2; tentative D call: TRBD1 (6 bases). V lost 7 bases to trimming and J lost 0 bases, with 12 bases between them. In germline, CDR1 is LNHDA, CDR2 SQIVND (reference sequence). CDR3 length equals 15 residues. The CDR3 protein is CASTADRPNTGELFF. The CDR3 DNA sequence: TGTGCCAGTACCGCAGACAGGCCGAACACCGGGGAGCTGTTTTTT.

This clonotype was recorded at least ten times. The V and J genes are TRBV7-2 and TRBJ1-2; TRBD1 is a possible D gene (5 bases). Germline loops: CDR1 SGHTA, CDR2 FQGNSA. V shed 6 bases and J shed 1 base, with 18 bases lying between them. The CDR3 totals 16 residues. CDR3 sequence: CASRTGQGERNYGYTF. For the CDR3, the DNA is TGTGCCAGCAGGACGGGGCAGGGTGAACGTAACTATGGCTACACCTTC.

This clonotype was counted once. This rearrangement joins TRBV4-1 to TRBJ2-1, with TRBD2 matching over 10 bases. The trim removed 0 bases at V and 1 base at J, leaving 9 bases unmatched. Germline loops: CDR1 MGHRA, CDR2 YSYEKL. The CDR3 is 19 amino acids. The CDR3 DNA reads TGCGCCAGCAGCCAAGATCCAACGGGACTAGCGTATTCCTACAATGAGCAGTTCTTC. It codes for CASSQDPTGLAYSYNEQFF.

This clonotype turned up a few times. The chain is built from TRBV7-2 and TRBJ1-6; 7 positions agree with TRBD1. Germline-derived CDR1 and CDR2 are SGHTA and FQGNSA. Trimming cost V 3 bases and J 7 bases; bases outside gene matches: 3. This CDR3 comprises 14 residues. The CDR3 DNA follows: TGTGCCAGCAGCTTGAGCAGGGGGAATTCACCCCTCCACTTT. As protein: CASSLSRGNSPLHF.

Of note for this clonotype: The conserved phenylalanine or tryptophan is not found at the CDR3 terminus, so this likely reflects a read error. This chain links TRBV20-1 with TRBJ2-5; D unclear. The CDR3 covers 14 residues. CDR1 is DFQATT and CDR2 is SNEGSKA in the germline V gene (reference sequence). Deletions cut 0 bases from V and 0 bases from J, with 8 bases between. CDR3 amino acids: CSARDPPNQETQYS. The CDR3, as DNA: TGCAGTGCTAGAGATCCCCCGAACCAAGAGACCCAGTACTCC.